This is a list of T cell receptor beta chains from one sample in a study of identifying expanded T cells in peripheral blood. Only in-frame clones appear in the TCRdb table, and some are missing; sequencing was by immunoSEQ multiplex PCR. The sample carries approximately 91,000 clones, 70% to 90% recorded once. Input material: blood. The source of these receptors is a person aged 18 to 75 in good health. The CDR3 runs from the conserved cysteine through the conserved F or W. D genes are given only for firm matches. Expanded clones get a size class; other rows say once, few or many, or leave the size out.

d_call	cdr3_length	v_call	clone_size	j_call	cdr3_nt	cdr3_aa
NA	15	TRBV19	NA	TRBJ2-2	TGTGCCAGTAGTATTGGGTCAGGAGACACCGGGGAGCTGTTTTTT	CASSIGSGDTGELFF
TRBD1	17	TRBV28	NA	TRBJ1-2	TGTGCCAGCAGTTCGACGTACCGGGACAGGCTTAACTATGGCTACACCTTC	CASSSTYRDRLNYGYTF
TRBD1	17	TRBV4-3	NA	TRBJ1-3	TGCGCCAGCAGCCTCAATTACAGGGGACACTCTGGAAACACCATATATTTT	CASSLNYRGHSGNTIYF
NA	12	TRBV30	NA	TRBJ1-1	TGTGCCTGGAGTGTACGGAACACTGAAGCTTTCTTT	CAWSVRNTEAFF
NA	13	TRBV19	NA	TRBJ2-3	TGTGCCAGTCGGGACTTCTCCACAGATACGCAGTATTTT	CASRDFSTDTQYF
TRBD2	15	TRBV5-1	once	TRBJ2-1	TGCGCCAGCAGCTTGGGACTAGCGGGAGAAGATGAGCAGTTCTTC	CASSLGLAGEDEQFF
TRBD2	15	TRBV28	NA	TRBJ2-1	TGTGCCAGCAGTTTTGTGGCGGGGGGGCCACGGGAGCAGTTCTTC	CASSFVAGGPREQFF
NA	14	TRBV5-1	NA	TRBJ1-1	TGCGCCAGCAGCTCCGGGACTAGCGGCACTGAAGCTTTCTTT	CASSSGTSGTEAFF
TRBD1	15	TRBV15	NA	TRBJ2-4	TGTGCCACCAGCAGAGCCTCCGGGACAGGGAGCATTCAGTACTTC	CATSRASGTGSIQYF
NA	14	TRBV11-3	NA	TRBJ2-3	TGTGCCAGCAGTCGCGGGGGCCCCACAGATACGCAGTATTTT	CASSRGGPTDTQYF
NA	15	TRBV14	NA	TRBJ2-1	TGTGCCAGCAGCCAAGATACTGTTTCCTACAATGAGCAGTTCTTC	CASSQDTVSYNEQFF
TRBD1	13	TRBV5-4	once	TRBJ2-7	TGTGCCAGCAGCTCTCAGGGGGCGAAAGAGCAGTACTTC	CASSSQGAKEQYF
NA	14	TRBV9	NA	TRBJ1-1	TGTGCCAGCAGCGTAGCGCCAGGGACCACTGAAGCTTTCTTT	CASSVAPGTTEAFF
TRBD1	15	TRBV5-8	NA	TRBJ1-6	TGTGCCAGCAGCGACCGGGACAGGGAAAGTTCACCCCTCCACTTT	CASSDRDRESSPLHF
NA	12	TRBV6-1	NA	TRBJ1-5	TGTGCCACCGTATTCCCTTTTCCGCCCCAGCATTTT	CATVFPFPPQHF
NA	13	TRBV10-3	NA	TRBJ1-1	TGTGCCATCAGTGGAGGGGCGAACACTGAAGCTTTCTTT	CAISGGANTEAFF
NA	15	TRBV4-2	once	TRBJ2-2	TGTGCCAGCAGCCAAGATTATCGAGCTTCCGGGGAGCTGTTTTTT	CASSQDYRASGELFF
TRBD1	15	TRBV2	NA	TRBJ2-7	TGTGCCAGCAGTGAACTCCAACAGGGGGCCTACGAGCAGTACTTC	CASSELQQGAYEQYF
NA	14	TRBV9	NA	TRBJ2-3	TGTGCCAGCAGCGTACGGTCCTCCGAGGATACGCAGTATTTT	CASSVRSSEDTQYF
NA	12	TRBV5-4	NA	TRBJ2-7	TGTGCCAGCAGCTTGGTCGGAGGCGAGCAGTACTTC	CASSLVGGEQYF
TRBD1	16	TRBV10-3	NA	TRBJ1-3	TGTGCCATCAGTGAGTCGACAGGGGCCGGAGGAAACACCATATATTTT	CAISESTGAGGNTIYF
TRBD2	13	TRBV2	NA	TRBJ2-2	TGTGCCAGCAGATGGGAGGGCACCGGGGAGCTGTTTTTT	CASRWEGTGELFF
NA	15	TRBV19	NA	TRBJ2-7	TGTGCCAGTAGTAGGTGGCAGGGGGGTCCCTACGAGCAGTACTTC	CASSRWQGGPYEQYF
NA	14	TRBV28	few	TRBJ2-7	TGTGCCAGCAGTCCACAAGTTCCTAGCTACGAGCAGTACTTC	CASSPQVPSYEQYF
NA	13	TRBV30	NA	TRBJ2-7	TGTGCCTGGACGACAACAGACGACTACGAGCAGTACTTC	CAWTTTDDYEQYF
NA	15	TRBV9	NA	TRBJ2-1	TGTGCCAGCAGCGGGTCCGGGGCTAGCTTCAATGAGCAGTTCTTC	CASSGSGASFNEQFF
NA	17	TRBV19	NA	TRBJ1-2	TGTGCCAGTAGTTCAAGGACAGCACTATTAGCTAACTATGGCTACACCTTC	CASSSRTALLANYGYTF
NA	17	TRBV4-1	NA	TRBJ2-1	TGCGCCAGCAGCCAAGGCTATAGTTCGAGCTCCTACAATGAGCAGTTCTTC	CASSQGYSSSSYNEQFF
TRBD1	14	TRBV28	NA	TRBJ1-5	TGTGCCAGCAGCCGGGACAGGGGGTTTCAGCCCCAGCATTTT	CASSRDRGFQPQHF
TRBD1	15	TRBV15	NA	TRBJ2-3	TGTGCCACCAGCAGGGACAGGGGTGGCGCAGATACGCAGTATTTT	CATSRDRGGADTQYF
NA	14	TRBV19	NA	TRBJ2-2	TGTGCCAGTAGTGGAGGTTCGCCCACCGGGGAGCTGTTTTTT	CASSGGSPTGELFF
TRBD2	14	TRBV28	NA	TRBJ2-1	TGTGCCAGCAGGGGACTAGCGGGAGTCAATGAGCAGTTCTTC	CASRGLAGVNEQFF
TRBD1	15	TRBV18	NA	TRBJ1-5	TGTGCCAGCTCTCAAGACAGGGACTTCAATCAGCCCCAGCATTTT	CASSQDRDFNQPQHF
NA	13	TRBV7-2	NA	TRBJ1-5	TGTGCCAGCAGCCGCGAGTCGGGACAGCCCCAGCATTTT	CASSRESGQPQHF
NA	16	TRBV15	NA	TRBJ2-1	TGTGCCACCAGCACGTATACCCCGAACTCCTACAATGAGCAGTTCTTC	CATSTYTPNSYNEQFF
NA	13	TRBV2	NA	TRBJ2-7	TGTGCCACACAAACAGGGTTCGGCTACGAGCAGTACTTC	CATQTGFGYEQYF
TRBD1	14	TRBV9	NA	TRBJ1-5	TGTGCCAGCAGCCCAGGGGGTGGCAATCAGCCCCAGCATTTT	CASSPGGGNQPQHF